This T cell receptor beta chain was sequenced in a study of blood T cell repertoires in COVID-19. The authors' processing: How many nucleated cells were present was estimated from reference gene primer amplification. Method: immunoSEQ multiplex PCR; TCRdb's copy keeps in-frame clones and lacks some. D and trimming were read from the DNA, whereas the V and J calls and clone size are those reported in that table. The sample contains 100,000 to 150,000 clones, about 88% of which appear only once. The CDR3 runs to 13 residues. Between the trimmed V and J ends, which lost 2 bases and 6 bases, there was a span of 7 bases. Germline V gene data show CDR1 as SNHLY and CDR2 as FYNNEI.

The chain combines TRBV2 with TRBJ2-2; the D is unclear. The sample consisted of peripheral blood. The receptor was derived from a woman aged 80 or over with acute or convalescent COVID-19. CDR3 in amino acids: CASSEYLPGELFF. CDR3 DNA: TGTGCCAGCAGTGAATATCTCCCCGGGGAGCTGTTTTTT. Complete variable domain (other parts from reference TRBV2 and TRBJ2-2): EPEVTQTPSHQVTQMGQEVILRCVPISNHLYFYWYRQILGQKVEFLVSFYNNEISEKSEIFDDQFSVERPDGSNFTLKIRSTKLEDSAMYFCASSEYLPGELFFGEGSRLTVL.